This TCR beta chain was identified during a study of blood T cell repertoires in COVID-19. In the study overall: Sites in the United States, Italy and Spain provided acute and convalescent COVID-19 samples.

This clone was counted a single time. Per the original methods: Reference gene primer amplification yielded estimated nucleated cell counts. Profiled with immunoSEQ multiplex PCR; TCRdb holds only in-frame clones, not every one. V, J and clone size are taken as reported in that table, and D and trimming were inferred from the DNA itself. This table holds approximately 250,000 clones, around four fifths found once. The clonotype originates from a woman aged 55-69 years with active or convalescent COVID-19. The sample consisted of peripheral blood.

The CDR3 DNA sequence: TGTGCCAGCAGCATTGGGACAGGGAAGGCGAATGAGCAGTTCTTC. This codes for CASSIGTGKANEQFF. V gene TRBV5-8 combines with J gene TRBJ2-1; 9 bases map to TRBD1. Germline-derived CDR1 and CDR2 are SGHTS and YDEGEE. The CDR3 is made up of 15 amino acids. V was pared by 4 bases and J by 7 bases, with 9 bases of the junction left unmatched.